Listed below are T cell receptor beta chains from one sample, sequenced in a study of blood T cell repertoires in COVID-19. Here immunoSEQ multiplex PCR was the method, and the copy in TCRdb shows in-frame clones only, minus some. The sample shows more than 20,000 clones, roughly 71% of them seen only once. The sequencing input was peripheral blood. These receptors were collected from a man older than 75 with active or convalescent COVID-19. Both conserved end residues are part of each CDR3. Fields, in order: J gene, clone size, D gene, V gene, CDR3 DNA, CDR3 protein. D genes are given only for firm matches. Size tells how often a clone was seen (once, few, many) or the class of an expanded clone, and some rows leave it out.

j_gene: TRBJ1-5
abundance: -
d_gene: -
v_gene: TRBV5-4
CDR3nt: TGTGCCAGCAGCCTCGGACAAGACCAGCCCCAGCATTTT
CDR3aa: CASSLGQDQPQHF

j_gene: TRBJ2-1
abundance: -
d_gene: -
v_gene: TRBV20-1
CDR3nt: TGCAGTGCAAGTATCGCCTACAATGAGCAGTTCTTC
CDR3aa: CSASIAYNEQFF

j_gene: TRBJ1-1
abundance: few
d_gene: TRBD1
v_gene: TRBV2
CDR3nt: TGTGCCAGCAGTTTAAGACAGGGCACTGAAGCTTTCTTT
CDR3aa: CASSLRQGTEAFF

j_gene: TRBJ1-2
abundance: -
d_gene: TRBD1
v_gene: TRBV4-3
CDR3nt: TGCGCCAGCAGCCAAGATCTCAGGGGGGCCTATGGCTACACCTTC
CDR3aa: CASSQDLRGAYGYTF

j_gene: TRBJ2-4
abundance: few
d_gene: TRBD2
v_gene: TRBV19
CDR3nt: TGTGCCAGTAGTATCCTCGGGGGGGCCAAAAACATTCAGTACTTC
CDR3aa: CASSILGGAKNIQYF

j_gene: TRBJ2-3
abundance: -
d_gene: -
v_gene: TRBV5-4
CDR3nt: TGTGCCAGGCGGCTCTCAGCGGGTACAGATACGCAGTATTTT
CDR3aa: CARRLSAGTDTQYF

j_gene: TRBJ2-2
abundance: -
d_gene: -
v_gene: TRBV4-1
CDR3nt: TGCGCCAGCAGCCAAGGGCCCCTCGCCGGGGAGCTGTTTTTT
CDR3aa: CASSQGPLAGELFF

j_gene: TRBJ1-4
abundance: -
d_gene: -
v_gene: TRBV19
CDR3nt: TGTGCCAGTATCGGGGCAACTAATGAAAAACTGTTTTTT
CDR3aa: CASIGATNEKLFF

j_gene: TRBJ1-2
abundance: few
d_gene: -
v_gene: TRBV19
CDR3nt: TGTGCCAGTGTGTCGGGGGGATTGGACTATGGCTACACCTTC
CDR3aa: CASVSGGLDYGYTF

j_gene: TRBJ2-3
abundance: -
d_gene: -
v_gene: TRBV5-6
CDR3nt: TGTGCCAGCAGCTGGAGCGTGTCGGATACGCAGTATTTT
CDR3aa: CASSWSVSDTQYF

j_gene: TRBJ2-7
abundance: once
d_gene: -
v_gene: TRBV28
CDR3nt: TGTGCCAGCAGTCCCCACACGTGGTCGGGTGAGCAGTACTTC
CDR3aa: CASSPHTWSGEQYF

j_gene: TRBJ1-1
abundance: -
d_gene: -
v_gene: TRBV4-3
CDR3nt: TGCGCCAGCAGCCTCTCCTGGGGGGGGATGAACACTGAAGCTTTCTTT
CDR3aa: CASSLSWGGMNTEAFF

j_gene: TRBJ1-1
abundance: -
d_gene: -
v_gene: TRBV6-2/TRBV6-3
CDR3nt: TGTGCCAGCAGTTACGAACTAGCCACTGAAGCTTTCTTT
CDR3aa: CASSYELATEAFF

j_gene: TRBJ2-1
abundance: -
d_gene: -
v_gene: TRBV5-5
CDR3nt: TGTGCCAGCAGCTTATTGGGGGGCTACAATGAGCAGTTCTTC
CDR3aa: CASSLLGGYNEQFF

j_gene: TRBJ1-6
abundance: -
d_gene: TRBD1
v_gene: TRBV5-1
CDR3nt: TGCGCCAGCAGCTTGGACAGGGGAAATTCACCCCTCCACTTT
CDR3aa: CASSLDRGNSPLHF

j_gene: TRBJ1-3
abundance: -
d_gene: -
v_gene: TRBV7-9
CDR3nt: TGTGCCAGCAGCTTAGCGCGGGGGCTCGGAAACACCATATATTTT
CDR3aa: CASSLARGLGNTIYF

j_gene: TRBJ1-5
abundance: -
d_gene: -
v_gene: TRBV10-2
CDR3nt: TGCGCCAGCAGTGAGTCGGGAGGGGAGTCGAATCAGCCCCAGCATTTT
CDR3aa: CASSESGGESNQPQHF

j_gene: TRBJ2-1
abundance: -
d_gene: TRBD1
v_gene: TRBV5-1
CDR3nt: TGCGCCAGCAGCCCTACCTTTTACTCCGGACAGGAGATACCCTTTTCCTACAATGAGCAGTTCTTC
CDR3aa: CASSPTFYSGQEIPFSYNEQFF

j_gene: TRBJ1-6
abundance: -
d_gene: TRBD1
v_gene: TRBV7-9
CDR3nt: TGTGCCAGCAGCTCGACAGGGAAGTTTTCACCCCTCCACTTT
CDR3aa: CASSSTGKFSPLHF

j_gene: TRBJ2-1
abundance: -
d_gene: TRBD2
v_gene: TRBV9
CDR3nt: TGTGCCAGCAGCTCAAGGACTAGCTACAATGAGCAGTTCTTC
CDR3aa: CASSSRTSYNEQFF

j_gene: TRBJ1-1
abundance: -
d_gene: -
v_gene: TRBV28
CDR3nt: TGTGCCAGCAGTTTAAACGCGGGAAGGAACACTGAAGCTTTCTTT
CDR3aa: CASSLNAGRNTEAFF

j_gene: TRBJ1-2
abundance: few
d_gene: TRBD1
v_gene: TRBV6-4
CDR3nt: TGTGCCAGCAGTGACGACAGGGGGACTGGCTACACCTTC
CDR3aa: CASSDDRGTGYTF

j_gene: TRBJ2-2
abundance: once
d_gene: -
v_gene: TRBV7-2
CDR3nt: TGTGCCAGCAGCTTAACGGGGAGCACCGGGGAGCTGTTTTTT
CDR3aa: CASSLTGSTGELFF

j_gene: TRBJ1-1
abundance: few
d_gene: TRBD1
v_gene: TRBV7-2
CDR3nt: TGTGCCAGCAGTCCACGGACAGGGGGGAACACTGAAGCTTTCTTT
CDR3aa: CASSPRTGGNTEAFF